A selection of T cell receptor beta chains follows, all from one sample in a study of T-cell memory formation after mild COVID-19. TCRdb redid the calling of the 5' RACE reads with MiXCR, one entry per CDR3 protein. The repertoire holds 350,000 to 500,000 distinct CDR3 sequences, with roughly 18% as singletons. The sequencing input was PBMCs or a T cell subset sorted from them (not recorded which). Receptor source: a man between 18 and 29 years old who had mild COVID-19 (a few samples of this study predate the infection). Cell type and time point are not known. The CDR3 runs from the conserved cysteine through the conserved F or W. A D gene is named only where the DNA matches it firmly. Rows may omit the clone size; those that give it use once, few, many or a size class.

abundance: .; v_gene: TRBV7-2; j_gene: TRBJ2-3; d_gene: TRBD2; CDR3nt: TGTGCCAGCACCTCACCAAGCGGGGGAACAGATACGCAGTATTTT; CDR3aa: CASTSPSGGTDTQYF
abundance: .; v_gene: TRBV7-3; j_gene: TRBJ1-2; d_gene: .; CDR3nt: TGTGCCAGCAGCGACACACCGGGTGGAATGGGCTACACCTTC; CDR3aa: CASSDTPGGMGYTF
abundance: few; v_gene: TRBV6-2/TRBV6-3; j_gene: TRBJ1-5; d_gene: .; CDR3nt: TGTGCCAGCAGTTACCCCGGGGCAGGTGGGCTTCGTGGCAATCAGCCCCAGCATTTT; CDR3aa: CASSYPGAGGLRGNQPQHF
abundance: .; v_gene: TRBV6-6; j_gene: TRBJ2-5; d_gene: .; CDR3nt: TGTGCCAGCAGTTACCCTCCGCGGGTCGCAGAGACCCAGTACTTC; CDR3aa: CASSYPPRVAETQYF
abundance: .; v_gene: TRBV15; j_gene: TRBJ2-2; d_gene: .; CDR3nt: TGTGCCACCAGCAGCACACTTACAGGGTTACGTAGGAACACCGGGGAGCTGTTTTTT; CDR3aa: CATSSTLTGLRRNTGELFF
abundance: .; v_gene: TRBV18; j_gene: TRBJ1-5; d_gene: .; CDR3nt: TGTGCCAGCTCACCAGGCATACAGGGCAATCAGCCCCAGCATTTT; CDR3aa: CASSPGIQGNQPQHF
abundance: .; v_gene: TRBV6-2/TRBV6-3; j_gene: TRBJ2-1; d_gene: .; CDR3nt: TGTGCCAGCAGTTACCCCTCATATGAGCAGTTCTTC; CDR3aa: CASSYPSYEQFF
abundance: once; v_gene: TRBV19; j_gene: TRBJ2-7; d_gene: .; CDR3nt: TGTGCCAGTAGTATAAAGGGGTCGTACGAGCAGTACTTC; CDR3aa: CASSIKGSYEQYF
abundance: few; v_gene: TRBV7-2; j_gene: TRBJ2-7; d_gene: TRBD2; CDR3nt: TGTGCCAGCACCACTACAGTGCCGGGGGGCGAGCAGTACTTC; CDR3aa: CASTTTVPGGEQYF
abundance: few; v_gene: TRBV6-5; j_gene: TRBJ2-3; d_gene: .; CDR3nt: TGTGCCAGCAGTTACTCAGGGCTAGCATACCCAGATACGCAGTATTTT; CDR3aa: CASSYSGLAYPDTQYF
abundance: .; v_gene: TRBV3-1; j_gene: TRBJ2-1; d_gene: TRBD2; CDR3nt: TGTGCCAGCAGCTCTAGCGGGGGGGCTGGGAATGAGCAGTTCTTC; CDR3aa: CASSSSGGAGNEQFF